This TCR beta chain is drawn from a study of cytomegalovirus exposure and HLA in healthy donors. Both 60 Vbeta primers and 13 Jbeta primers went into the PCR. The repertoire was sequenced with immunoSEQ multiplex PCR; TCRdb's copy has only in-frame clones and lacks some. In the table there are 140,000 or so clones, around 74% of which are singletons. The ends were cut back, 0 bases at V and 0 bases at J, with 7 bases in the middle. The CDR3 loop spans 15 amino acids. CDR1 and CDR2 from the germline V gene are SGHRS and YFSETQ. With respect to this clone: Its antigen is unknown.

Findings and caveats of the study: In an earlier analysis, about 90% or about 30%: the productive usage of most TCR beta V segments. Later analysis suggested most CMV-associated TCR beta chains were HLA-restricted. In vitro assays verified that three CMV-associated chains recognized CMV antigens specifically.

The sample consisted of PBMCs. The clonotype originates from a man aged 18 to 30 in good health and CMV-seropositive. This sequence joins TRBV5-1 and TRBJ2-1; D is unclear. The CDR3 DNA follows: TGCGCCAGCAGCTTGGGCTCGAGCTCCTACAATGAGCAGTTCTTC. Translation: CASSLGSSSYNEQFF.